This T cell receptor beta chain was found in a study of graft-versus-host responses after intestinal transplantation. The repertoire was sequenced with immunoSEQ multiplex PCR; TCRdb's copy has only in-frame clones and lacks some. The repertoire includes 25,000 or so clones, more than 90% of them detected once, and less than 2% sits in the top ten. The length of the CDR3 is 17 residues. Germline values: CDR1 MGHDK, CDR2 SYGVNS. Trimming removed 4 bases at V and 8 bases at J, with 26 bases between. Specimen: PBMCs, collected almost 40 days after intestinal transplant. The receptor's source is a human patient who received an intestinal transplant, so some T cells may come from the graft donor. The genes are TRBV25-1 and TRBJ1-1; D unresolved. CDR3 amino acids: CASSVSRRQVLKGEAFF. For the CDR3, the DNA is TGTGCCAGCAGTGTATCTCGGAGGCAGGTGTTGAAGGGAGAAGCTTTCTTT.